Listed below are T cell receptor beta chains from one sample, sequenced in a study of control samples from healthy donors and cancer patients. Libraries were prepared by immunoSEQ multiplex PCR; TCRdb keeps only in-frame clonotypes and omits some of them. The sample lists about 130,000 clones, roughly 84% occurring once. Sequencing used blood. The origin of the receptors is a man aged 50-59 years in good health. CDR3s include the opening cysteine and the closing phenylalanine or tryptophan. D genes are given only for firm matches. Clone size is stated in some rows and not others, as once, few, many or a class when expanded.

J,D,length,size,V,DNA,CDR3
TRBJ2-7,NA,14,NA,TRBV11-2,TGTGCCAGCAGCTTAGATTTGGCAGGTATCGAGCAGTACTTC,CASSLDLAGIEQYF
TRBJ2-3,TRBD1,15,NA,TRBV19,TGTGCCAGTAGTATGAGAGGGGGCCAAACAGATACGCAGTATTTT,CASSMRGGQTDTQYF
TRBJ1-3,TRBD1,13,NA,TRBV5-6,TGTGCCAGCAGCCCCGGACAGGCTAGCACCATATATTTT,CASSPGQASTIYF
TRBJ2-6,NA,14,NA,TRBV19,TGTGCCAGTAGTATGTTTACCGGGGCCAACGTCCTGACTTTC,CASSMFTGANVLTF
TRBJ2-6,NA,16,NA,TRBV4-1,TGCGCCAGCAGCCAAGATTGGGGGTATGGGGCCAACGTCCTGACTTTC,CASSQDWGYGANVLTF
TRBJ2-6,TRBD2,18,NA,TRBV5-4,TGTGCCAGCAGCTTGGTCGGGGAGGGAATCTCTGGGGCCAACGTCCTGACTTTC,CASSLVGEGISGANVLTF
TRBJ1-1,NA,14,NA,TRBV7-3,TGTGCCAGCAGCTTAACATCGGTAGGGACTGAAGCTTTCTTT,CASSLTSVGTEAFF
TRBJ2-1,NA,14,once,TRBV4-1,TGCGCCAGCAGCCAAGATCGACTGTCGAATGAGCAGTTCTTC,CASSQDRLSNEQFF
TRBJ2-3,NA,15,NA,TRBV6-5,TGTGCCAGCAGATCCGACGGATTCCTCACAGATACGCAGTATTTT,CASRSDGFLTDTQYF
TRBJ2-7,NA,12,NA,TRBV27,TGTGCCAGCAGTTTTTCAGGCTACGAGCAGTACTTC,CASSFSGYEQYF
TRBJ2-7,NA,14,few,TRBV5-6,TGTGCCAGCGCTCGAGGGGGGGCGTGGAACGAGCAGTACTTC,CASARGGAWNEQYF
TRBJ1-6,NA,15,NA,TRBV6-5,TGTGCCAGCAGTTACGAAACACGGCCGTGGTCACCCCTCCACTTT,CASSYETRPWSPLHF
TRBJ1-6,NA,17,NA,TRBV5-1,TGCGCCAGCAAATATCAGCTCGGGCCGGCGGATAATTCACCCCTCCACTTT,CASKYQLGPADNSPLHF
TRBJ2-3,NA,20,NA,TRBV21-1,TGTGCCAGCACCATCTTCGGTGGGACAGGGAGTAAAACTAGCACAGATACGCAGTATTTT,CASTIFGGTGSKTSTDTQYF
TRBJ1-6,NA,11,NA,TRBV20-1,TGCAGTGCTAGAGGGAACTCACCCCTCCACTTT,CSARGNSPLHF
TRBJ1-6,TRBD1,16,NA,TRBV28,TGTGCCAGCAGCACCGGACAGGGCTTCGGAAATTCACCCCTCCACTTT,CASSTGQGFGNSPLHF
TRBJ2-5,NA,15,NA,TRBV27,TGTGCCAGCAGCGGCGTGGCCGCGCTGGTGGAGACCCAGTACTTC,CASSGVAALVETQYF
TRBJ2-5,NA,14,NA,TRBV7-9,TGTGCCAGCAGCTTTGGGGGGGCCGATGAGACCCAGTACTTC,CASSFGGADETQYF
TRBJ1-3,NA,13,NA,TRBV5-8,TGTGCCAGCAGCTTGCGGGGTTGGAACACCATATATTTT,CASSLRGWNTIYF
TRBJ2-2,TRBD2,15,NA,TRBV19,TGTGCCAGTACCCACCCACTAGCGGGCACCGGGGAGCTGTTTTTT,CASTHPLAGTGELFF
TRBJ2-3,TRBD2,14,NA,TRBV5-1,TGCGCCAGCAGCTCTCGGGGGGGTACAGATACGCAGTATTTT,CASSSRGGTDTQYF
TRBJ2-5,NA,13,NA,TRBV7-6,TGTGCCAGCAGCTTAGCTCCCCAAGAGACCCAGTACTTC,CASSLAPQETQYF
TRBJ1-3,NA,15,NA,TRBV6-5,TGTGCCAGCAGTTGGACGGGCCGCTCTGGAAACACCATATATTTT,CASSWTGRSGNTIYF
TRBJ1-5,NA,13,NA,TRBV19,TGTGCCAGTAGTACTGGGGAAAGGAAGCCCCAGCATTTT,CASSTGERKPQHF
TRBJ1-2,NA,12,NA,TRBV30,TGTGCCTGGAGGTTGGTACACTATGGCTACACCTTC,CAWRLVHYGYTF
TRBJ2-1,NA,14,NA,TRBV5-5,TGTGCCAGCAGCTTGGAGGACAAATACAATGAGCAGTTCTTC,CASSLEDKYNEQFF
TRBJ1-2,NA,12,once,TRBV29-1,TGCAGCGCCCCACAGTTTAACTATGGCTACACCTTC,CSAPQFNYGYTF